This passage covers 6 T cell receptor beta chains from one sample sequenced in a study of T-cell reconstitution after alpha-beta-depleted transplantation in children. Construction of the TCRbeta library involved unique molecular identifiers. TCRdb independently ran MiXCR on the PCR reads; one entry per CDR3 protein. The table lists some 600,000 distinct CDR3 sequences, roughly 13% of them singletons. Sequenced material: PBMCs, mostly from graft donor cells, taken 360 days after TCRalphabeta/CD19-depleted stem cell transplant. The source is a male patient younger than 18 who had a stem cell transplant for acute myeloid leukemia, so the T cells may come from the graft donor.

This clonotype was observed a handful of times. V usage is TRBV3-1 and J usage is TRBJ1-4, with D unclear. The CDR3 is made up of 12 amino acids. Germline-derived CDR1 and CDR2 are LGHDT and YNNKEL (reference sequence). The V end lost 4 bases, the J end lost 11 bases, and 11 bases lay between the germline ends. The CDR3 region has the DNA TGTGCCAGCAGCCGGACGGTTGAGAAACTGTTTTTT. Residues: CASSRTVEKLFF.

This rearrangement joins TRBV29-1 to TRBJ1-1; no clear D. V gave up 4 bases and J gave up 0 bases, with 9 bases separating them. This CDR3 spans 13 amino acids. The germline gives CDR1 SQVTM, CDR2 ANQGSEA. CDR3 sequence: CSVAPYMNTEAFF. CDR3 nucleotides: TGCAGCGTTGCTCCATATATGAACACTGAAGCTTTCTTT.

This CDR3 reads CSVNRDQKLFF. CDR3 DNA sequence: TGCAGCGTTAACAGGGATCAAAAACTGTTTTTT. The chain recombines TRBV29-1 with TRBJ1-4; D may be TRBD1 (6 bases). The V and J ends lost 5 bases and 9 bases respectively, with 10 bases between them. Germline V gene data show CDR1 as SQVTM and CDR2 as ANQGSEA. There are 11 residues in the CDR3. The full variable domain, in which reference TRBV29-1 and TRBJ1-4 provide the parts outside the CDR3, is SAVISQKPSRDICQRGTSLTIQCQVDSQVTMMFWYRQQPGQSLTLIATANQGSEATYESGFVIDKFPISRPNLTFSTLTVSNMSPEDSSIYLCSVNRDQKLFFGSGTQLSVL.

The sample holds a few counts of this clonotype. The gene calls are TRBV3-1 and TRBJ2-7; no clear D gene. In germline, CDR1 is LGHDT, CDR2 YNNKEL (reference sequence). The CDR3 consists of 13 residues. V lost 8 bases and J lost 2, with 13 bases in between. CDR3 loop: CASSERDPYEQYF. CDR3 nucleotide sequence: TGTGCCAGCTCTGAGCGCGACCCCTACGAGCAGTACTTC.

This clonotype was detected many times. This chain uses TRBV9 with TRBJ2-1; D not certain. Per the germline V gene, CDR1 is SGDLS and CDR2 is YYNGEE. Trimming shortened V by 0 bases and J by 0 bases, and 7 bases separated the two germline ends. The length of the CDR3 is 15 residues. In DNA form, the CDR3 reads TGTGCCAGCAGCGTAGGGGCTAGCTCCTACAATGAGCAGTTCTTC. Its translation is CASSVGASSYNEQFF.

CDR3 in amino acids: CASAWNGSPLHF. CDR3 DNA: TGCGCCAGCGCCTGGAACGGGTCACCCCTCCACTTT. The V and J genes are TRBV5-1 and TRBJ1-6; D gene uncertain. Germline V lookup: CDR1 SGHRS, CDR2 YFSETQ. V shed 7 bases and J shed 10 bases, with 12 bases lying between them. The CDR3 has 12 residues.